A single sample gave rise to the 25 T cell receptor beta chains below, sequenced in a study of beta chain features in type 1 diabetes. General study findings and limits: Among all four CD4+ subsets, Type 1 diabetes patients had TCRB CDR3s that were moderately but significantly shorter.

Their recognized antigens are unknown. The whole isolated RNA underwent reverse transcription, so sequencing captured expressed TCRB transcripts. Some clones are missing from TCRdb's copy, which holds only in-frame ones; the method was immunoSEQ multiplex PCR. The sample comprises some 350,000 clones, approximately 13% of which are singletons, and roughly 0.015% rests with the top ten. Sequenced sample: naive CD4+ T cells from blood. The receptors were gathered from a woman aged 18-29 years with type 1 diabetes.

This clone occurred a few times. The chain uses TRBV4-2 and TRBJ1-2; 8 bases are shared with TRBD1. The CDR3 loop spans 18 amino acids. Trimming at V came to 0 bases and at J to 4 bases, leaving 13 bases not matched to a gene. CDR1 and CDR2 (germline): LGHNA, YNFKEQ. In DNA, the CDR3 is TGTGCCAGCAGCCAAGATCTGGCGAGGACAGGGAATCGCTATGGCTACACCTTC. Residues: CASSQDLARTGNRYGYTF.

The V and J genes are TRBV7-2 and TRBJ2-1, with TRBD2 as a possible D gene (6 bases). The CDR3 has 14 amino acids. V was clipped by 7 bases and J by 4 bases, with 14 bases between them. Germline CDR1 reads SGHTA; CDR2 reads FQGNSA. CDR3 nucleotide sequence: TGTGCCAGCAACAGCCTAGCGCAATACAATGAGCAGTTCTTC. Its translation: CASNSLAQYNEQFF.

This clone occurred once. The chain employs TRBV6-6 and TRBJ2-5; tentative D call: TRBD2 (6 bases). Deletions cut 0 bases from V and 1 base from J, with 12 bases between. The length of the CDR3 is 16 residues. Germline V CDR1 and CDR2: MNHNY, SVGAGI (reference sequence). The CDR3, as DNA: TGTGCCAGCAGTTACTCGCGGGGCCTCTTCCAAGAGACCCAGTACTTC. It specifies CASSYSRGLFQETQYF.

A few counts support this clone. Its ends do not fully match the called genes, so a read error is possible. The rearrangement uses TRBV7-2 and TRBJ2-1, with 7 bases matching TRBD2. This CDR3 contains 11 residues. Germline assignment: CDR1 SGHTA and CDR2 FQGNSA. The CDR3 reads CASSPRGDWIF. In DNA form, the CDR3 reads TGTGCCAGCAGCCCCCGGGGGGACTGGATCTTC.

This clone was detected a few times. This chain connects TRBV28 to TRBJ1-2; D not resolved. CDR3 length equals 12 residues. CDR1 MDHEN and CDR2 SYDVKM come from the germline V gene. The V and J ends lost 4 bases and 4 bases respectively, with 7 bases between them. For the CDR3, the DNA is TGTGCCAGCAGTTGGGCCCTCTATGGCTACACCTTC. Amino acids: CASSWALYGYTF.

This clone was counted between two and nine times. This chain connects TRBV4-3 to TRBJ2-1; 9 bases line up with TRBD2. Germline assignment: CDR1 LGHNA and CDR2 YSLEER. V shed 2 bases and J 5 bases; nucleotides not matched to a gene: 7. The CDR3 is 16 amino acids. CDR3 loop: CASSQIAGDRNNEQFF. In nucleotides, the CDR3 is TGCGCCAGCAGCCAAATAGCGGGAGACCGGAACAATGAGCAGTTCTTC.

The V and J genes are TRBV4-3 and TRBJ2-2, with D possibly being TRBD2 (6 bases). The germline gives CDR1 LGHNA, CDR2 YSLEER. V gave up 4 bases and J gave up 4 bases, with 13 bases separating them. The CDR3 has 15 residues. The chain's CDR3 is CASSRGVQITGELFF. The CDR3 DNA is TGCGCCAGCAGCCGCGGGGTGCAAATCACCGGGGAGCTGTTTTTT.

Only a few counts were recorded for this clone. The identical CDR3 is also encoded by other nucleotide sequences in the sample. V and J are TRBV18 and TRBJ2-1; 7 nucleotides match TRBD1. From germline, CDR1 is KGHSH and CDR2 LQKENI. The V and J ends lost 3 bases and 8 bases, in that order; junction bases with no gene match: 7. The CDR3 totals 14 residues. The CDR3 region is CASSPDRVRDEQFF. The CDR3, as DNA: TGTGCCAGCTCACCTGACAGGGTACGGGATGAGCAGTTCTTC.

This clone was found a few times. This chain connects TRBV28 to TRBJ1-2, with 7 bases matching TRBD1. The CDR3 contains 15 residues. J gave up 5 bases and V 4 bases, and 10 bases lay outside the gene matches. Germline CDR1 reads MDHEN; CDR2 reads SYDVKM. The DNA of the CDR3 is TGTGCCAGCAGTTCGAGGACAGGTTTCGCTTATGGCTACACCTTC. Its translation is CASSSRTGFAYGYTF.

The CDR3 spells CASSSGQGFYNEQFF. The CDR3 nucleotides read TGTGCCAGCAGTTCGGGACAGGGTTTCTACAATGAGCAGTTCTTC. The chain uses TRBV7-7 and TRBJ2-1; TRBD1 matches at 9 bases. The CDR3 loop spans 15 amino acids. Germline-derived CDR1 and CDR2 are SSHAT and FNYEAQ (reference sequence). J was trimmed by 3 bases and V by 6 bases; bases with no gene match: 6.

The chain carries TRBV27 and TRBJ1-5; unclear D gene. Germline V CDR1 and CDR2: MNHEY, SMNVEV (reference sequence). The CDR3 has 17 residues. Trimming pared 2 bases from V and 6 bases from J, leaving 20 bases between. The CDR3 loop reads CASSLRYPGNEGQPQHF. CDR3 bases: TGTGCCAGCAGTTTAAGGTACCCCGGGAATGAAGGTCAGCCCCAGCATTTT.

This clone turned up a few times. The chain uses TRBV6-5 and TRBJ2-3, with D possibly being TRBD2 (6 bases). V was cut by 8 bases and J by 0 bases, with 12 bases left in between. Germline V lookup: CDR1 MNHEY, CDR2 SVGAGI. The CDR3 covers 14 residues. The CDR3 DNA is TGTGCCAGCGGGCGGGGCAGGAGCACAGATACGCAGTATTTT. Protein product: CASGRGRSTDTQYF.

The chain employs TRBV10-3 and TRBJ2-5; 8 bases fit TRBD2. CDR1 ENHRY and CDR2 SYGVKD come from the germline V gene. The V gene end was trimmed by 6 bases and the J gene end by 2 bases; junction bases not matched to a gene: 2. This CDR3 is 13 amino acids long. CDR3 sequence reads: CAIRTSAQETQYF. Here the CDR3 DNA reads TGTGCCATCAGGACTAGCGCTCAAGAGACCCAGTACTTC.

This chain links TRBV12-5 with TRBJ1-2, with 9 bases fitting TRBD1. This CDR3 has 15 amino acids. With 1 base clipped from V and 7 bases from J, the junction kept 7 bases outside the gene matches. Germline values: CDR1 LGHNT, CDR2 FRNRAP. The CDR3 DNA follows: TGTGCTAGTGGTTTGGGAACAGGGGGCGATGGTGGCTACACCTTC. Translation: CASGLGTGGDGGYTF.

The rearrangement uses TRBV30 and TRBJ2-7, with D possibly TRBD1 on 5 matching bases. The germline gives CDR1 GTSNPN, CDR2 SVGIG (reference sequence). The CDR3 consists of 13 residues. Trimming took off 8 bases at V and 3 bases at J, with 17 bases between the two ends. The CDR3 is CAAQVRQSYEQYV. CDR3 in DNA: TGTGCCGCCCAGGTCCGACAGAGCTACGAGCAGTACGTC.

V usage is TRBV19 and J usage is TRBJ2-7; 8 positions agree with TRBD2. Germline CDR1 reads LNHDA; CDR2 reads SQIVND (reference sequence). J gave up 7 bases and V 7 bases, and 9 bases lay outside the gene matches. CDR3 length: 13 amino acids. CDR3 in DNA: TGTGCCAGTAATCGAGCGGGAGTAGGTGAGCAGTACTTC. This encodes CASNRAGVGEQYF.

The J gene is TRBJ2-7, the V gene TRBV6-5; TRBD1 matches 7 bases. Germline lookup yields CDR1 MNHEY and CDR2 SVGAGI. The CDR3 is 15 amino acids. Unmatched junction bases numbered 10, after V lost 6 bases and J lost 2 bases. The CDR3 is CASSLQGSGPYEQYF. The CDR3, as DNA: TGTGCCAGCAGCCTACAGGGGAGCGGCCCCTACGAGCAGTACTTC.

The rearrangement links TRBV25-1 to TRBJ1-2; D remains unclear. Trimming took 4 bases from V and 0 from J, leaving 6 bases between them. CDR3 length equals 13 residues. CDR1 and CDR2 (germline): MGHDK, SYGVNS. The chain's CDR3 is CASSGLANYGYTF. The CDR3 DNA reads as TGTGCCAGCAGTGGTCTAGCTAACTATGGCTACACCTTC.

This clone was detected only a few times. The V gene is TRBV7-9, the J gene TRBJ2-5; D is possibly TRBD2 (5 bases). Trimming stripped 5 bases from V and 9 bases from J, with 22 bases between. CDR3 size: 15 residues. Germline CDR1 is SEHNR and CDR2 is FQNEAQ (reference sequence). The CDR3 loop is CASSPWRGRTEPQYF. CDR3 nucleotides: TGTGCCAGCAGCCCATGGCGTGGCAGGACTGAGCCCCAGTACTTC.

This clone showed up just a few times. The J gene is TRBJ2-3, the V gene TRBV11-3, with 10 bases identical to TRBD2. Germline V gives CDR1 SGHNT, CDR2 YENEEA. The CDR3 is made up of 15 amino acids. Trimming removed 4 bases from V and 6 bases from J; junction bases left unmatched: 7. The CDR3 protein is CASSSTSGKSDTQYF. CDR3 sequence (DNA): TGTGCCAGCAGCTCCACTAGCGGGAAGAGTGATACGCAGTATTTT.

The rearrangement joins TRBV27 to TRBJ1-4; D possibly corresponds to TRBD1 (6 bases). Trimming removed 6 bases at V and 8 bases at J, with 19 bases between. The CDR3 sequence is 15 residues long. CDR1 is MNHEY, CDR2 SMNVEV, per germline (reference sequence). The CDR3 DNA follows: TGTGCCAGCAGGGAAGGGGGGGCCAACTCCGAAAAACTGTTTTTT. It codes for CASREGGANSEKLFF.

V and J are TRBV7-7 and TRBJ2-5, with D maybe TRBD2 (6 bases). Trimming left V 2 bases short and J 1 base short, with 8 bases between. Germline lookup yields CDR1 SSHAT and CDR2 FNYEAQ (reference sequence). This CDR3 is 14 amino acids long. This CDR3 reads CASSLHSGQETQYF. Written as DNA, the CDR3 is TGTGCCAGCAGCTTACATAGCGGCCAAGAGACCCAGTACTTC.

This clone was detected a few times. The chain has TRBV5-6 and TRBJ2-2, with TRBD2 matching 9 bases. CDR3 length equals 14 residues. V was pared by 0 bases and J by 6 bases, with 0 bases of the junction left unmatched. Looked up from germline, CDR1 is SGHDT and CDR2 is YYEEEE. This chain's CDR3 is CASSLGLAAGELFF. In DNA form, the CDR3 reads TGTGCCAGCAGCTTGGGACTAGCGGCCGGGGAGCTGTTTTTT.

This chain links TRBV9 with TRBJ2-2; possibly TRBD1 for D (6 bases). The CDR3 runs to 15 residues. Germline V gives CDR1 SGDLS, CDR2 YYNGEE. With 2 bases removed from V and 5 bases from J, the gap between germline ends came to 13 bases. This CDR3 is CASSVAGQPTGELFF. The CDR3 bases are TGTGCCAGCAGCGTGGCCGGACAGCCAACCGGGGAGCTGTTTTTT. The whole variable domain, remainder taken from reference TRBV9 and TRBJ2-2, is DSGVTQTPKHLITATGQRVTLRCSPRSGDLSVYWYQQSLDQGLQFLIQYYNGEERAKGNILERFSAQQFPDLHSELNLSSLELGDSALYFCASSVAGQPTGELFFGEGSRLTVL.

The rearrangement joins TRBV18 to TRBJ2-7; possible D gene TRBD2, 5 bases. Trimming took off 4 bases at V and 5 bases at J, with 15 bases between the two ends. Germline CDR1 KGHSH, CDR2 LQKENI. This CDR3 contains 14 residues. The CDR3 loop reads CASSLFEGPNEQYV. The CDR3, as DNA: TGTGCCAGCTCACTTTTCGAGGGCCCCAACGAGCAGTACGTC.